This is a list of T cell receptor beta chains from one sample in a study of Graves' ophthalmopathy and Graves' hyperthyroidism. From the multiplex PCR reads, TCRdb called clonotypes with MiXCR, one entry per CDR3 protein. The repertoire consists of some 240,000 distinct CDR3 sequences, with about 47% occurring once and the leading ten covering 40% to 55%. The specimen sequenced was peripheral blood. These receptors all stem from an adult man with Graves' ophthalmopathy. Both conserved end residues are trimmed from each CDR3. Each record gives: V gene, CDR3 length, J gene, CDR3 protein.

>TRBV7-9|11|TRBJ1-2
ASSPAGGDGYT
>TRBV7-8|12|TRBJ1-1
ASSFAPGQHEAF
>TRBV20-1|16|TRBJ1-1
SARHRGGERVEDTEAF
>TRBV9|13|TRBJ2-2
ASTVGGRGTGELF
>TRBV19|14|TRBJ2-7
ASSIGSGGASWEQY
>TRBV7-8|11|TRBJ1-5
ASSLVRYQPQH
>TRBV19|13|TRBJ1-2
ASSLGDPSNYGYT
>TRBV5-5|12|TRBJ1-1
ASSRYRQGTEAF
>TRBV2|13|TRBJ2-2
ASREGQKNTGELF
>TRBV24-1|13|TRBJ2-2
ATSDSGRSTGELF
>TRBV14|12|TRBJ2-7
ASSQGLAGYEQY
>TRBV5-4|14|TRBJ1-6
ASSFPGTGGNSPLH
>TRBV25-1|11|TRBJ1-2
ASSLSLTGGYT
>TRBV6-1|11|TRBJ2-5
ASSVTSEETQY
>TRBV5-8|14|TRBJ1-5
ASSFGGTDSNQPQH
>TRBV29-1|11|TRBJ2-7
SVGGLADSGQY
>TRBV29-1|11|TRBJ1-2
SVVRDRNYGYT
>TRBV7-9|9|TRBJ2-2
ASSLVRELF
>TRBV7-2|13|TRBJ2-7
ASSPATGESYEQY
>TRBV20-1|13|TRBJ1-6
SARDGGSPNSPLH
>TRBV29-1|12|TRBJ2-6
SVWDGSGANVLT
>TRBV15|17|TRBJ2-2
ATSSNRLAGNTNTGELF
>TRBV7-3|12|TRBJ1-2
ASTFAPEAHGYT
>TRBV6-5|13|TRBJ1-2
ASRSPGTGGGGYT
>TRBV15|17|TRBJ2-5
ATRHWPGLAGAKQETQY
>TRBV7-2|13|TRBJ1-2
ASSLPRGGRGIYT
>TRBV9|13|TRBJ1-1
ASSVVGRLNTEAF
>TRBV5-6|13|TRBJ1-1
ASSSQVFTNTEAF
>TRBV6-2/TRBV6-3|16|TRBJ2-2
ASSYPDRGGFSTGELF
>TRBV29-1|11|TRBJ1-2
SERSGRTGGYT
>TRBV5-1|12|TRBJ2-7
ASSFAQGPYEQY
>TRBV19|13|TRBJ2-7
ASSIPLAGGTEQY
>TRBV28|8|TRBJ2-5
ARRKETQY
>TRBV7-2|11|TRBJ2-5
ASSPSFRETQY
>TRBV19|13|TRBJ2-7
ASRQTPLSSYEQY
>TRBV20-1|9|TRBJ2-3
SGQVYDTQY
>TRBV2|13|TRBJ2-5
ASSPGGGSRETQY
>TRBV24-1|13|TRBJ1-1
ATSDLGHPNTEAF
>TRBV15|11|TRBJ1-2
ATTGPDNYGYT
>TRBV9|9|TRBJ2-7
ASSAGLEQY
>TRBV7-9|11|TRBJ2-7
ASSPGLTYEQY
>TRBV25-1|14|TRBJ1-2
ASSLTYPQPNYGYT